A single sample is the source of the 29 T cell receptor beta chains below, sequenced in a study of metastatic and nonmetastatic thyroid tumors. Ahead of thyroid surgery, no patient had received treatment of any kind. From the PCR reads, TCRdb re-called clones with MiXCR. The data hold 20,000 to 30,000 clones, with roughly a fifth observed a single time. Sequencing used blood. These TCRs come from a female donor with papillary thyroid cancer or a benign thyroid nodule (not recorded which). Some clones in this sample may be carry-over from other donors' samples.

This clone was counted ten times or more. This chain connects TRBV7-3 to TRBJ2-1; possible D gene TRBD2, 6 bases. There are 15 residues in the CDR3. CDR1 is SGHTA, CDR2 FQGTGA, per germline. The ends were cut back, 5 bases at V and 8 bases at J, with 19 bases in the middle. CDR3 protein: CASSLEGPQSYEQFF. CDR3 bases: TGTGCCAGCAGCCTGGAGGGTCCCCAGTCATATGAGCAGTTCTTC.

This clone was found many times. The CDR3 region is CASRPRDRVSGPQHF. The CDR3 DNA follows: TGTGCCAGCAGACCCCGGGACAGGGTCAGTGGGCCCCAGCATTTT. The chain joins TRBV28 to TRBJ1-5; 9 bases fit TRBD1. Germline V CDR1 and CDR2: MDHEN, SYDVKM. This CDR3 has 15 amino acids. Trimming cost V 6 bases and J 9 bases; bases outside gene matches: 12.

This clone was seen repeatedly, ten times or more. CDR3 protein: CATSERDPRVGETQYF. CDR3 in DNA: TGTGCCACCAGTGAGCGCGACCCCAGGGTTGGAGAGACCCAGTACTTC. The chain links TRBV24-1 to TRBJ2-5; D may be TRBD1 (5 bases). CDR3 size: 16 residues. The V end was cut by 4 bases, the J end by 4 bases, with 18 bases between. Germline V gene sequence: CDR1 KGHDR, CDR2 SFDVKD.

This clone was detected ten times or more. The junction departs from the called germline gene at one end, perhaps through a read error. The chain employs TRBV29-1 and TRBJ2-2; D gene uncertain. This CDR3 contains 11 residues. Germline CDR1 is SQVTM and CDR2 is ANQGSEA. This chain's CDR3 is CSVHDTGELFF. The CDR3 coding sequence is TGCAGCGTCCACGACACTGGGGAGCTGTTTTTT.

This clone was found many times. The CDR3 region is CASSSFRTGDGEQFF. Written as DNA, the CDR3 is TGTGCCAGCAGTTCCTTCCGGACAGGGGACGGTGAGCAGTTCTTC. This chain connects TRBV6-1 to TRBJ2-1; 9 bases are a match to TRBD1. Per germline, CDR1 MNHNS and CDR2 SASEGT. This CDR3 is built from 15 residues. With 5 bases clipped from V and 9 bases from J, the junction kept 11 bases outside the gene matches.

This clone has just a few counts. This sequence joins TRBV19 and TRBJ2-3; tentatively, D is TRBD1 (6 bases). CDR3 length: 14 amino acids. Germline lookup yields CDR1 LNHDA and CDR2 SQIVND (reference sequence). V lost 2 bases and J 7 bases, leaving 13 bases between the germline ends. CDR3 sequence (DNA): TGTGCCAGTAGTATATCCAGGGGCTCATATACGCAGTATTTT. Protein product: CASSISRGSYTQYF.

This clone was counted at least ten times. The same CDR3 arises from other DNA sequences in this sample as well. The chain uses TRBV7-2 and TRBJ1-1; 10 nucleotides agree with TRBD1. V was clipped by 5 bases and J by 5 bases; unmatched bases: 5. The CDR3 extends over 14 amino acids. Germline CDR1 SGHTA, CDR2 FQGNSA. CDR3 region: CASSPGQGWTEAFF. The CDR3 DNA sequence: TGTGCCAGCAGCCCGGGACAGGGGTGGACTGAAGCTTTCTTT.

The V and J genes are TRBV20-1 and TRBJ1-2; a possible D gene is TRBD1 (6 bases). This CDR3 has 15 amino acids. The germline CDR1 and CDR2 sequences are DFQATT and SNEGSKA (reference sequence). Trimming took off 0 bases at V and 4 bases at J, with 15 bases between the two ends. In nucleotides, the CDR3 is TGCAGTGCTAGAGATCCTGGGGGGCGAGGCTATGGCTACACCTTC. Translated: CSARDPGGRGYGYTF.

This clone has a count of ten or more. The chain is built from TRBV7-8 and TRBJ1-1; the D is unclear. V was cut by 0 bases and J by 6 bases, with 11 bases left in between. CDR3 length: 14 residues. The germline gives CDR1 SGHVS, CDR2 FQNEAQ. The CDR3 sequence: CASSLAHRTAEAFF. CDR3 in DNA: TGTGCCAGCAGCTTAGCGCACAGAACGGCTGAAGCTTTCTTT. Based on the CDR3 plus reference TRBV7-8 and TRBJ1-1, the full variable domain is GAGVSQSPRYKVAKRGQDVALRCDPISGHVSLFWYQQALGQGPEFLTYFQNEAQLDKSGLPSDRFFAERPEGSVSTLKIQRTQQEDSAVYLCASSLAHRTAEAFFGQGTRLTVV.

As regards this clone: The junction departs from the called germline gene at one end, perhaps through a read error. The CDR3 loop reads CASCLGGLNTEAFF. Written as DNA, the CDR3 is TGCGCCAGCTGCTTGGGGGGGCTGAACACTGAAGCTTTCTTT. This sequence joins TRBV5-1 and TRBJ1-1; a weak D match, TRBD1 (6 bases). Germline V CDR1 and CDR2: SGHRS, YFSETQ. The CDR3 is made up of 14 amino acids. Full variable domain (missing parts from reference TRBV5-1 and TRBJ1-1): KAGVTQTPRYLIKTRGQQVTLSCSPISGHRSVSWYQQTPGQGLQFLFEYFSETQRNKGNFPGRFSGRQFSNSRSEMNVSTLELGDSALYLCASCLGGLNTEAFFGQGTRLTVV.

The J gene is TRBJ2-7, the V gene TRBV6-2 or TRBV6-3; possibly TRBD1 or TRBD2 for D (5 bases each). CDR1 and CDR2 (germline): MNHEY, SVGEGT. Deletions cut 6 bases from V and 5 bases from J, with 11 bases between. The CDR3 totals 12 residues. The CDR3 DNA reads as TGTGCCAGCAGCCGGGACGGACACGAGCAGTACTTC. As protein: CASSRDGHEQYF.

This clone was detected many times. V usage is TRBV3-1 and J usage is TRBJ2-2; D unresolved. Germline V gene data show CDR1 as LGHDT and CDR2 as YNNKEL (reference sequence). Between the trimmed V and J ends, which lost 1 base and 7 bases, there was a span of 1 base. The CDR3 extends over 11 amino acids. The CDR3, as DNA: TGTGCCAGCAGCCAAGGCGGGGAGCTGTTTTTT. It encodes CASSQGGELFF.

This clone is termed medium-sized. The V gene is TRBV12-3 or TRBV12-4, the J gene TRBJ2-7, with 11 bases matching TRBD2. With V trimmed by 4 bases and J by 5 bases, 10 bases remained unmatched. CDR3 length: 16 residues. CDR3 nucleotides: TGTGCCAGCAGTTCCTTCGGGCTAGCGGGGGGACACGAGCAGTACTTC. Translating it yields CASSSFGLAGGHEQYF.

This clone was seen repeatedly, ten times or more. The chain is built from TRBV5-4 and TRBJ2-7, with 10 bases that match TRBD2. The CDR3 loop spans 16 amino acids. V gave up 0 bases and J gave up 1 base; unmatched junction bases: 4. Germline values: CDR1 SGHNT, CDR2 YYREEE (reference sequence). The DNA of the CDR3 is TGTGCCAGCAGCTTGGCTAGCGGGGGCGGGTCCTACGAGCAGTACTTC. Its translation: CASSLASGGGSYEQYF.

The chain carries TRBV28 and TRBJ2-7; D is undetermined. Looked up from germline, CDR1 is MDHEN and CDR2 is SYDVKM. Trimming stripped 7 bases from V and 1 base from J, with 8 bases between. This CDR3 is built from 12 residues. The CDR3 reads CASKIGSYEQYF. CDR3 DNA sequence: TGTGCCAGCAAGATCGGATCCTACGAGCAGTACTTC.

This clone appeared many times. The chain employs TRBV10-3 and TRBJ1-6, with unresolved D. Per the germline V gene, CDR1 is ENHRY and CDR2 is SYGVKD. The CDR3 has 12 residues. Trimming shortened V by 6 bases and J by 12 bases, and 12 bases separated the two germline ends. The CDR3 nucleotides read TGTGCCATCAGGGGTGGCGACAAACCCCTCCACTTT. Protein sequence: CAIRGGDKPLHF.

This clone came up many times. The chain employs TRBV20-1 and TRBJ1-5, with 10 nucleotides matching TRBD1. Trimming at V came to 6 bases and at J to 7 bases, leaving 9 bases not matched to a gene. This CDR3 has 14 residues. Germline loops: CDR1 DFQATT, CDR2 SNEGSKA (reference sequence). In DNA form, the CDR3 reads TGCAGTGCACCCGACAGGGGGCTGGGACAGCCCCAGCATTTT. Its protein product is CSAPDRGLGQPQHF.

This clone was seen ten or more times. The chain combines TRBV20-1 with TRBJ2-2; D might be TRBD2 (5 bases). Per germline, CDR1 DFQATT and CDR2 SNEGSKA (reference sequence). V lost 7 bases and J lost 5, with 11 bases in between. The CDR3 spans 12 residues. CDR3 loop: CSVALATGELFF. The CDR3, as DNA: TGCAGTGTGGCCCTAGCAACCGGGGAGCTGTTTTTT.

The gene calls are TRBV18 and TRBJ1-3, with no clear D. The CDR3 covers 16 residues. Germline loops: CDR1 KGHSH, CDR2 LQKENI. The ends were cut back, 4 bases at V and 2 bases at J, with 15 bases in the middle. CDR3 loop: CASSQGQANTGNTIYF. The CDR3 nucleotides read TGTGCCAGCTCACAAGGTCAGGCAAACACTGGAAACACCATATATTTT.

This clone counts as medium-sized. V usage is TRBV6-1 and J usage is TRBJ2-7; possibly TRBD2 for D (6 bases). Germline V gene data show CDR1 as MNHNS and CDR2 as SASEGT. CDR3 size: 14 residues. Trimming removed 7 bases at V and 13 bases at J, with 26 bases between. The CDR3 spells CASTDRGLEAEAYF. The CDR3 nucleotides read TGTGCCAGCACCGATCGGGGACTCGAGGCAGAAGCCTACTTC.

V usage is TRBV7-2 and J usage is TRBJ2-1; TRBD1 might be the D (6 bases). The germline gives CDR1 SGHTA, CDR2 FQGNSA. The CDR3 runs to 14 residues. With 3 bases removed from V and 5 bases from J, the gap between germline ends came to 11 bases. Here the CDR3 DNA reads TGTGCCAGCAGCTTTCACAGGGCAAACAATGAGCAGTTCTTC. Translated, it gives CASSFHRANNEQFF.

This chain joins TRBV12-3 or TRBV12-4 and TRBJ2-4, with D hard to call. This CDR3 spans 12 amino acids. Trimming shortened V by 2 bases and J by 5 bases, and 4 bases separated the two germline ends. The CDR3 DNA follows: TGTGCCAGCAGTTTAAGTGAAAACATTCAGTACTTC. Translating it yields CASSLSENIQYF.

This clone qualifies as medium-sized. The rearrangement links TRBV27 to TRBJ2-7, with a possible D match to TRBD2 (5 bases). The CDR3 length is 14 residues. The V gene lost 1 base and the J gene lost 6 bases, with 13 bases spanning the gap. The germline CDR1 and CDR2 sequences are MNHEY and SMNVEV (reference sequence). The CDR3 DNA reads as TGTGCCAGCAGTTTATATCCCGGGGTCAGCGAGCAGTACTTC. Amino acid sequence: CASSLYPGVSEQYF.

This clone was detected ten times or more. The CDR3 protein is CASSQWRGAQETQYF. The CDR3 DNA reads as TGTGCCAGCAGCCAATGGCGGGGGGCCCAAGAGACCCAGTACTTC. The chain carries TRBV3-1 and TRBJ2-5, with 8 positions matching TRBD2. Germline trimming cut 2 bases from V and 1 base from J; bases unmatched to any gene: 3. Germline V CDR1 and CDR2: LGHDT, YNNKEL (reference sequence). The CDR3 consists of 15 residues.

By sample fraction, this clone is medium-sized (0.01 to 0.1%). CDR3 loop: CATSATTDSSTGELFF. The DNA of the CDR3 is TGTGCCACCAGTGCTACGACGGACTCGAGCACCGGGGAGCTGTTTTTT. The chain joins TRBV24-1 to TRBJ2-2; D perhaps matches TRBD2 (5 bases). Trimming left V 5 bases short and J 4 bases short, with 16 bases between. CDR1 and CDR2 (germline): KGHDR, SFDVKD. This CDR3 has 16 residues.

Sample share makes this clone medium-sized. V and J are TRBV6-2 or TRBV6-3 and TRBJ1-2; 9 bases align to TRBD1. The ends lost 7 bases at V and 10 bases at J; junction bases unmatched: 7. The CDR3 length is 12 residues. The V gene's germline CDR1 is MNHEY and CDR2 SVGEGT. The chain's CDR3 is CASTPGQGPYTF. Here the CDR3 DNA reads TGTGCCAGCACCCCGGGACAGGGACCCTACACCTTC.

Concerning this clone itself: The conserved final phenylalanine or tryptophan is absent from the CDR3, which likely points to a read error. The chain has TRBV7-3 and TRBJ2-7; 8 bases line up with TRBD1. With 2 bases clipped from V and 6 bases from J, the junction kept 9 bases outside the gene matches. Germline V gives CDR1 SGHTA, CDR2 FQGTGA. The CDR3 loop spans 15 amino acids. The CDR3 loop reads CASSLGQGPKSEQYS. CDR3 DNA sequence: TGTGCCAGCAGCTTAGGACAGGGCCCGAAAAGCGAGCAGTACTCC.

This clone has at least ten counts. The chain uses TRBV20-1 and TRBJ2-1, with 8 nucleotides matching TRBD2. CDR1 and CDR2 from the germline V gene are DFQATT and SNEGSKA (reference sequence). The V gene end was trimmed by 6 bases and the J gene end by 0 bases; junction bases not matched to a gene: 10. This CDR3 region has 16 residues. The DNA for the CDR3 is TGCAGTGCCCCCGTAGCGGGAAGGAGCTCCTACAATGAGCAGTTCTTC. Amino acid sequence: CSAPVAGRSSYNEQFF.

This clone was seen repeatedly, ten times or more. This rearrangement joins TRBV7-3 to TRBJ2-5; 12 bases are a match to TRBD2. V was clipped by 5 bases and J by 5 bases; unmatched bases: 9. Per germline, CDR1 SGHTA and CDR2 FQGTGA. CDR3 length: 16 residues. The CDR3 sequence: CASSPVLAGGPETQYF. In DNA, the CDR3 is TGTGCCAGCAGCCCCGTGCTAGCGGGGGGGCCGGAGACCCAGTACTTC.